This TCR beta chain originates from a study of T cells in Graves' hyperthyroidism and ophthalmopathy. Amplification of TCR beta CDR3 regions was performed using RNA transcripts as template. During a first-round RT-PCR of the TCR CDR3, the HTBI primer set was used. Using its own MiXCR run on the multiplex PCR reads, TCRdb lists one record per CDR3 protein. The sample lists around 520,000 distinct CDR3 sequences; around a quarter were seen once. The study based diagnoses on clinical symptoms, serum thyroxine and TRAb, thyroid ultrasound and orbital computed tomography. The CDR3 is 13 residues long. V lost 7 bases and J 3 bases, leaving 10 bases between the germline ends.

This clonotype was sampled from a young woman with Graves' ophthalmopathy. The chain recombines TRBV12-3 or TRBV12-4 with TRBJ1-3; D not resolved. The material sequenced was blood. The CDR3 reads CASTKGSGNTIYF. The CDR3 DNA is TGTGCCAGCACTAAGGGAAGTGGAAACACCATATATTTT.